This T cell receptor beta chain was identified in a study of quantifying T cell responses using KT2 cells. Across the study: TCR alpha and beta constant-region primers primed reverse transcription of RNA. A predetermined fluorescence threshold ended the second PCR, run as a qPCR.

The CDR3 consists of 14 residues. Trimming cost V 1 base and J 1 base, with 8 bases left between them. Per the germline V gene, CDR1 is SGHRS and CDR2 is YFSETQ. The cDNA 3' end received a ligated oligonucleotide with a UMI. An equimolar mix of RC1.1 and RC1.2 primed the beta chain across TRBC1 and TRBC2. TCRdb passed the UMI-ligation and nested PCR reads through MiXCR, listing each CDR3 protein once. The top ten hold 15% to 18% of the sample, which has tens of thousands of distinct CDR3 sequences, 7.3% seen once. This receptor was taken from a human donor. Sequenced input: PBMCs spiked with cells of the T cell clone KT2. This chain joins TRBV5-1 and TRBJ2-5; no clear D gene. CDR3 protein: CASSLLDRQETQYF. CDR3 nucleotides: TGCGCCAGCAGCTTGCTGGACCGCCAAGAGACCCAGTACTTC.